Described below is a single T cell receptor (beta chain) sequence and its context. The junction departs from the called germline gene at one end, perhaps through a read error. CDR1 and CDR2 from the germline V gene are SGHTA and FQGNSA. The length of the CDR3 is 13 residues. This sample was taken from a study of blood T cell repertoires in COVID-19. Study details: Spain, Italy and the United States supplied samples that represented acute and convalescent COVID-19. Sources were T cells, B-cell-depleted T cells, or PBMCs; the material itself was cDNA or gDNA.

Per the original methods: Amplification with reference gene primers provided the estimates of nucleated cell counts. Sequenced by immunoSEQ multiplex PCR; TCRdb stores in-frame clones only, minus some. The V and J calls and clone size were taken over from that table, and D and trimming were inferred from the DNA. Among about 270,000 clones listed, over 80% were seen once. This receptor was identified in a woman between 45 and 65 years old with active or convalescent COVID-19. This chain uses TRBV7-2 with TRBJ2-5; 9 nucleotides align to TRBD2. Sequencing was performed on peripheral blood. CDR3 amino acids: CASSVAGVETQYF. For the CDR3, the DNA is TGTGCCAGCAGCGTAGCGGGAGTAGAGACCCAGTACTTC. Complete variable domain (other parts from reference TRBV7-2 and TRBJ2-5): GAGVSQSPSNKVTEKGKDVELRCDPISGHTALYWYRQSLGQGLEFLIYFQGNSAPDKSGLPSDRFSAERTGGSVSTLTIQRTQQEDSAVYLCASSVAGVETQYFGPGTRLLVL.